This T cell receptor (beta chain) stems from a study of blood T cell dynamics during melanoma immunotherapy. Across the whole study: Standard first-line treatment here was pembrolizumab or nivolumab plus ipilimumab in metastatic melanoma.

Time point of the sample: pre-treatment baseline. Response was assessed by RECIST 1.1 at 12 weeks, except a couple of rapid progressors. Broader study findings: Whether repertoire-driving clones were melanoma-specific could not be determined.

Every bulk PBMC sample received the same 350 ng of DNA. The protocol was immunoSEQ multiplex PCR, while the TCRdb copy is restricted to in-frame clones and leaves out a portion. Of some 15,000 clones listed, roughly nine tenths are singletons. Germline V gene lookup returns CDR1 MDHEN and CDR2 SYDVKM. This CDR3 has 14 amino acids. Trimming took off 3 bases at V and 2 bases at J, with 8 bases between the two ends. Remarks on this clone: As yet, its antigen is unknown.

The rearrangement joins TRBV28 to TRBJ1-3, with D uncertain. This TCR derives from a human donor with melanoma. The sample here was blood, taken from a patient treated with checkpoint blockade. The CDR3 nucleotides are TGTGCCAGCAGTTTGGTCAGGCCTGGAAACACCATATATTTT. Translated: CASSLVRPGNTIYF.